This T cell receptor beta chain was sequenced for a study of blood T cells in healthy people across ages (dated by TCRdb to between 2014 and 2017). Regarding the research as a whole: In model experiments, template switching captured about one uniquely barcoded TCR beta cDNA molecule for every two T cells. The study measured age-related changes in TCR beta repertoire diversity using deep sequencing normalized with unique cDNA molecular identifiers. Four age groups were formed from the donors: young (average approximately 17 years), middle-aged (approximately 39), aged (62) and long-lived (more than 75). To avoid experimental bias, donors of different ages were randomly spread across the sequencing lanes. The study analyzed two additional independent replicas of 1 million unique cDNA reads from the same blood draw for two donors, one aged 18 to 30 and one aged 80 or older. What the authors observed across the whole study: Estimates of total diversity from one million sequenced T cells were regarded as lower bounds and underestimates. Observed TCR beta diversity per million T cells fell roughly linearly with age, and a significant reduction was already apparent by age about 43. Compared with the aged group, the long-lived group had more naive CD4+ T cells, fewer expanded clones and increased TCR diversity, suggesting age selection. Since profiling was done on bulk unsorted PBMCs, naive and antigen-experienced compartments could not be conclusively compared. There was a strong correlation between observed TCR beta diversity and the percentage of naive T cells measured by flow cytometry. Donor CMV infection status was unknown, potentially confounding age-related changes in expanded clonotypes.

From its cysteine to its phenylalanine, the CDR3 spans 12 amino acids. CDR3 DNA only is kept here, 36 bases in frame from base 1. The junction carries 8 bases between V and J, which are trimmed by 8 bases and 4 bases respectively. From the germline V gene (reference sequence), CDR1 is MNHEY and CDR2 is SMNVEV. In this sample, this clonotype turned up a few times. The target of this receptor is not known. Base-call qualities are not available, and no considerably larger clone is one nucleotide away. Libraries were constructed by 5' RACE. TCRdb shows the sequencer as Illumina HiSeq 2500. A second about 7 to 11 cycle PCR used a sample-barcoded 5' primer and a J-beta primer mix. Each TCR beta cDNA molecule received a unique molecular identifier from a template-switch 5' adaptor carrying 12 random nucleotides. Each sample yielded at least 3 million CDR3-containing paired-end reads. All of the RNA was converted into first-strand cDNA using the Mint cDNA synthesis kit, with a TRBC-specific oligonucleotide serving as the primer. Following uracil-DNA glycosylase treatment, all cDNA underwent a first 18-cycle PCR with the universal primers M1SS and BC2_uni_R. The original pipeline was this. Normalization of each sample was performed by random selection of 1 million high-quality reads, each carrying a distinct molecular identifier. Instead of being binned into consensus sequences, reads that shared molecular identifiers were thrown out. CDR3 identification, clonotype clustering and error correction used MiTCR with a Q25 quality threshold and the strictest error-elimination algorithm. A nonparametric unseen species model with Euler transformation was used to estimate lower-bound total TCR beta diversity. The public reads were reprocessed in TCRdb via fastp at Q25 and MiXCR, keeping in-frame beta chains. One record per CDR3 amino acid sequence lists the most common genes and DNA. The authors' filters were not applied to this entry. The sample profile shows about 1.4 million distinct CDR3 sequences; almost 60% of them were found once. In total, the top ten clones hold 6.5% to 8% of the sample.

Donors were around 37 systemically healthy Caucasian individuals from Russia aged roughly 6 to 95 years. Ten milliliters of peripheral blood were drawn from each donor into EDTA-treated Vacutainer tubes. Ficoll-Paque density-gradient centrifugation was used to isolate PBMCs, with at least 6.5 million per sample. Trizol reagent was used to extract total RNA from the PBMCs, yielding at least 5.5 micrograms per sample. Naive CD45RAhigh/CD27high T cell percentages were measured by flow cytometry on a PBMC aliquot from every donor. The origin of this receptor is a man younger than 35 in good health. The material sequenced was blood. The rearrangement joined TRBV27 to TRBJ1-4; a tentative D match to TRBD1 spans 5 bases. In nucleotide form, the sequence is TGTGCCAGCGGACACCTTAATGAAAAACTGTTTTTT. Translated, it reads CASGHLNEKLFF. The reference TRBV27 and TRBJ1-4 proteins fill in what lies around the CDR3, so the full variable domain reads EAQVTQNPRYLITVTGKKLTVTCSQNMNHEYMSWYRQDPGLGLRQIYYSMNVEVTDKGDVPEGYKVSRKEKRNFPLILESPSPNQTSLYFCASGHLNEKLFFGSGTQLSVL.